This TCR beta chain was sequenced in a study of CD8 T cells in ankylosing spondylitis. TCRdb processed the 5' RACE reads anew with MiXCR; each CDR3 protein has one entry. Among about 130,000 distinct CDR3 sequences, about 6.4% were seen once, and the ten largest hold approximately 12%. CDR1 SGHRS and CDR2 YFSETQ come from the germline V gene. V was clipped by 1 base and J by 1 base, with 11 bases between them. The CDR3 covers 15 residues. This clonotype was counted ten times or more. The chain uses TRBV5-1 and TRBJ1-2; D unresolved. Source material: blood, either unsorted or a sorted T cell fraction (not recorded which). The TCR originated in a male donor with ankylosing spondylitis or in good health (not recorded which). The CDR3 loop reads CASSLSDIFNYGYTF. The CDR3 nucleotides are TGCGCCAGCAGCTTGTCCGACATTTTTAACTATGGCTACACCTTC.